A single sample is the source of the 30 T cell receptor beta chains below, sequenced in a study of cytomegalovirus exposure and HLA in healthy donors (dated by TCRdb to 2016 to 2017). Receptor amplification or capture employed the immunoSEQ multiplex PCR assay. A mixture of 60 forward primers for TCR Vbeta segments and 13 reverse primers for TCR Jbeta segments was used in the multiplex PCR. TCRdb took over this immuneACCESS table, retaining in-frame rearrangements with V and J assigned. Such tables are incomplete; in checked studies, under half of the missing clones stem from an unresolved V gene, and the remainder is unexplained. The sample profile shows approximately 190,000 clones; around 84% of them were found once. Of the sample, roughly 2.6% is held by the ten largest clones. Sequencing was performed on PBMCs. The receptors derive from a woman aged 45-65 years in good health and CMV-seropositive.

This clone was seen only once. For the CDR3, the DNA is TGTGCCAGCTCACCCCGGGAGTTCTCCTACGAGCAGTACTTC. Protein product: CASSPREFSYEQYF. J is TRBJ2-7 and V is TRBV18; maybe TRBD2 (6 bases). Between the trimmed V and J ends, which lost 3 bases and 0 bases, there was a span of 9 bases. The V gene's germline CDR1 is KGHSH and CDR2 LQKENI. The CDR3 runs to 14 residues.

V usage is TRBV15 and J usage is TRBJ2-5, with 8 bases lining up with TRBD1. V dropped 0 bases and J dropped 4; count of bases not matched to a gene: 4. Germline V CDR1 and CDR2: LNHNV, YYDKDF (reference sequence). This CDR3 has 15 amino acids. As DNA, the CDR3 is TGTGCCACCAGCAGAGACAGGGGGCGCATAGAGACCCAGTACTTC. Translated: CATSRDRGRIETQYF.

This rearrangement joins TRBV6-4 to TRBJ2-1; D gene uncertain. Germline V lookup: CDR1 MRHNA, CDR2 SNTAGT. The germline V and J ends were trimmed by 2 bases and 6 bases, with 8 bases remaining between them. This CDR3 spans 13 amino acids. DNA of the CDR3: TGTGCCAGCAGTGACGGTGGGCGCAATGAGCAGTTCTTC. Translation gives CASSDGGRNEQFF.

This clone was recorded a few times. The chain has TRBV6-5 and TRBJ1-4; D uncertain. The CDR3 runs 13 residues. From germline, CDR1 is MNHEY and CDR2 SVGAGI. The CDR3 here is CATAGSTNEKLFF. DNA of the CDR3: TGTGCAACTGCGGGATCAACTAATGAAAAACTGTTTTTT.

The gene calls are TRBV11-2 and TRBJ2-3; D perhaps matches TRBD2 (6 bases). CDR1 is SGHAT and CDR2 is FQNNGV in the germline V gene. V shed 5 bases and J shed 0 bases, with 12 bases lying between them. The CDR3 runs to 15 residues. DNA of the CDR3: TGTGCCAGCAGCCGTATCGGGACTAGCACAGATACGCAGTATTTT. This gives the protein CASSRIGTSTDTQYF. The variable domain in full, with the rest retrieved from reference TRBV11-2 and TRBJ2-3, is EAGVAQSPRYKIIEKRQSVAFWCNPISGHATLYWYQQILGQGPKLLIQFQNNGVVDDSQLPKDRFSAERLKGVDSTLKIQPAKLEDSAVYLCASSRIGTSTDTQYFGPGTRLTVL.

The chain has TRBV6-5 and TRBJ2-3, with D unclear. The CDR3 runs to 16 residues. Germline V gene lookup returns CDR1 MNHEY and CDR2 SVGAGI. Trimming removed 2 bases from V and 0 bases from J, with 12 bases in between. CDR3 DNA sequence: TGTGCCAGCAGTTACGGCCCGTCTTCTAGCACAGATACGCAGTATTTT. Its translation is CASSYGPSSSTDTQYF.

The chain uses TRBV6-1 and TRBJ2-3; D uncertain. V was trimmed by 0 bases and J by 2 bases, leaving 3 bases between them. The CDR3 covers 13 residues. Germline-derived CDR1 and CDR2 are MNHNS and SASEGT. In nucleotides, the CDR3 is TGTGCCAGCAGTGAAGCTTACACAGATACGCAGTATTTT. It encodes CASSEAYTDTQYF.

The chain recombines TRBV21-1 with TRBJ2-7; TRBD1 is the table's D call and was not checked against the DNA. TRBV21-1 is described as a pseudogene. The CDR3 length is 17 residues. The CDR3 reads CASSHKGRDRGMNEQYF. DNA for the CDR3: TGTGCCAGCAGCCATAAGGGGCGGGACAGGGGGATGAACGAGCAGTACTTC.

The V call is TRBV6-5, the J call TRBJ2-2; tentatively, D is TRBD2 (7 bases). V was pared by 6 bases and J by 2 bases, with 13 bases between. Germline V gene sequence: CDR1 MNHEY, CDR2 SVGAGI. This CDR3 has 15 amino acids. CDR3 sequence (DNA): TGTGCCAGCAGAGGGGGAGGGATTAACACCGGGGAGCTGTTTTTT. Translating gives CASRGGGINTGELFF.

The chain combines TRBV11-2 with TRBJ2-6, with D possibly being TRBD1 (6 bases). In germline, CDR1 is SGHAT, CDR2 FQNNGV. The germline V and J ends were trimmed by 7 bases and 4 bases, with 23 bases remaining between them. The CDR3 consists of 18 residues. Written as DNA, the CDR3 is TGTGCCAGCACCCCAACCGGGACACGAATATCAGGGGCCAACGTCCTGACTTTC. Protein product: CASTPTGTRISGANVLTF.

The J gene is TRBJ2-1, the V gene TRBV7-2; tentative D call: TRBD1 (5 bases). The length of the CDR3 is 14 residues. The germline V gene encodes CDR1 SGHTA and CDR2 FQGNSA. Trimming took 2 bases from V and 5 from J, leaving 10 bases between them. The CDR3 DNA sequence: TGTGCCAGCAGCTTATACCAGGGCCACAATGAGCAGTTCTTC. Amino acids: CASSLYQGHNEQFF. The whole variable domain, remainder taken from reference TRBV7-2 and TRBJ2-1, is GAGVSQSPSNKVTEKGKDVELRCDPISGHTALYWYRQSLGQGLEFLIYFQGNSAPDKSGLPSDRFSAERTGGSVSTLTIQRTQQEDSAVYLCASSLYQGHNEQFFGPGTRLTVL.

The chain couples TRBV5-4 to TRBJ2-3; D gene uncertain. This CDR3 comprises 14 residues. CDR1 and CDR2 (germline): SGHNT, YYREEE (reference sequence). The germline V and J ends were trimmed by 4 bases and 2 bases, with 11 bases remaining between them. The CDR3 DNA reads TGTGCCAGCAGCCCCGGCGGCACCACAGATACGCAGTATTTT. This translates into CASSPGGTTDTQYF.

DNA for the CDR3: TGTGCCAGCAGCTCCAACAGGGGGCGGCAGTTCTTC. As protein: CASSSNRGRQFF. The chain couples TRBV5-4 to TRBJ2-1; 9 bases align to TRBD1. This CDR3 comprises 12 residues. The germline CDR1 and CDR2 sequences are SGHNT and YYREEE (reference sequence). Trimming at V came to 3 bases and at J to 12 bases, leaving 4 bases not matched to a gene.

The genes are TRBV18 and TRBJ2-1; 8 nucleotides agree with TRBD2. Trimming removed 4 bases from V and 8 bases from J; junction bases left unmatched: 19. CDR1 and CDR2 from the germline V gene are KGHSH and LQKENI. This CDR3 is 18 amino acids long. The CDR3 DNA reads TGTGCCAGCTCACAAGTTAGCTCGACTAGCGCGGATGTGGATGAGCAGTTCTTC. Its translation: CASSQVSSTSADVDEQFF.

V gene TRBV6-6 combines with J gene TRBJ1-1; D not certain. Between the trimmed V and J ends, which lost 4 bases and 1 base, there was a span of 10 bases. Germline assignment: CDR1 MNHNY and CDR2 SVGAGI (reference sequence). The CDR3 is made up of 14 amino acids. CDR3 sequence reads: CASSSPVSNTEAFF. CDR3 DNA sequence: TGTGCCAGCAGTTCCCCCGTATCGAACACTGAAGCTTTCTTT.

The count of this clone is one. This chain uses TRBV10-3 with TRBJ1-2, with 10 bases identical to TRBD1. The trim removed 3 bases at V and 8 bases at J, leaving 15 bases unmatched. This CDR3 region has 17 residues. In germline, CDR1 is ENHRY, CDR2 SYGVKD. CDR3 nucleotide sequence: TGTGCCATCAGTGAAACGTTGGGGGGACAGGGGAGTCGAGGCTACACCTTC. Its protein is CAISETLGGQGSRGYTF.

This sequence joins TRBV15 and TRBJ1-2; perhaps TRBD1 as D (5 bases). V gave up 0 bases and J gave up 5 bases, with 10 bases separating them. The CDR3 has 14 amino acids. Germline-derived CDR1 and CDR2 are LNHNV and YYDKDF (reference sequence). The DNA for the CDR3 is TGTGCCACCAGCAGAGACCAGGGAAGATATGGCTACACCTTC. Amino acid sequence: CATSRDQGRYGYTF.

The V and J genes are TRBV7-9 and TRBJ2-7; D ambiguous. The CDR3 covers 11 residues. V lost 5 bases, J lost 4 bases, and 6 bases lay in between. Germline lookup yields CDR1 SEHNR and CDR2 FQNEAQ (reference sequence). The CDR3 bases are TGTGCCAGCAGCACAAAGTACGAGCAGTACTTC. This sequence encodes CASSTKYEQYF.

This clone was seen only once. The rearrangement links TRBV28 to TRBJ2-7, with 10 bases aligning to TRBD1. J was trimmed by 3 bases and V by 7 bases; bases with no gene match: 21. The CDR3 has 19 amino acids. From germline, CDR1 is MDHEN and CDR2 SYDVKM. The CDR3 here is CASTSNPYPGQGVVYEQYF. CDR3 sequence (DNA): TGTGCCAGCACTTCTAACCCGTACCCCGGACAGGGGGTTGTCTACGAGCAGTACTTC.

On this clone: At one end the junction does not follow the germline gene, possibly because of a read error. The chain links TRBV30 to TRBJ2-2, with D perhaps TRBD2 (5 bases). This CDR3 has 14 residues. The V gene's germline CDR1 is GTSNPN and CDR2 SVGIG (reference sequence). The CDR3 sequence: CAFRTGMNAGELFF. The CDR3 DNA reads as TGTGCCTTCCGTACGGGGATGAACGCCGGGGAGCTGTTTTTT.

The J gene is TRBJ2-7, the V gene TRBV4-1, with D perhaps matching TRBD1 (5 bases). CDR3 length: 16 residues. Trimming shortened V by 2 bases and J by 2 bases, and 16 bases separated the two germline ends. Germline loops: CDR1 MGHRA, CDR2 YSYEKL. CDR3 nucleotides: TGCGCCAGCAGCCAAAGGTCCTCCCCAGGGACCTACGAGCAGTACTTC. Its protein product is CASSQRSSPGTYEQYF.

This clone came up once. This sequence joins TRBV7-3 and TRBJ2-3, with 8 nucleotides matching TRBD2. V gave up 5 bases and J gave up 4 bases; unmatched junction bases: 8. Germline V gene data show CDR1 as SGHTA and CDR2 as FQGTGA. This CDR3 contains 15 residues. CDR3 bases: TGTGCCAGCAGCCTCTCGGGGGGGGTGGCAGATACGCAGTATTTT. The encoded protein is CASSLSGGVADTQYF.

The gene calls are TRBV28 and TRBJ1-2, with TRBD1 as a possible D gene (5 bases). The CDR3 loop spans 16 amino acids. CDR1 MDHEN and CDR2 SYDVKM come from the germline V gene. The V gene lost 7 bases and the J gene lost 6 bases, with 24 bases spanning the gap. This CDR3 is CASNPPSTRRGNGYTF. The DNA for the CDR3 is TGTGCCAGCAACCCCCCCTCCACCCGGAGGGGCAATGGCTACACCTTC.

This chain uses TRBV4-2 with TRBJ2-5; TRBD1 might be the D (6 bases). CDR1 and CDR2 from the germline V gene are LGHNA and YNFKEQ. The V end lost 0 bases, the J end lost 7 bases, and 15 bases lay between the germline ends. This CDR3 has 15 amino acids. The CDR3 region is CASSQDQGSRGTQYF. The CDR3 DNA is TGTGCCAGCAGCCAAGATCAGGGGAGCCGGGGGACCCAGTACTTC.

The chain recombines TRBV7-2 with TRBJ2-7; 8 positions match TRBD1. Germline values: CDR1 SGHTA, CDR2 FQGNSA. The CDR3 sequence is 14 residues long. V gave up 5 bases and J gave up 4 bases; unmatched junction bases: 7. The CDR3 loop reads CASSPGGARYEQYF. The CDR3 bases are TGTGCCAGCAGCCCAGGGGGCGCGAGGTACGAGCAGTACTTC.

The CDR3 sequence: CASSPRGAGNEQFF. CDR3 DNA sequence: TGTGCCAGCAGCCCCCGGGGGGCCGGGAATGAGCAGTTCTTC. This chain links TRBV11-2 with TRBJ2-1; maybe TRBD2 (7 bases). Germline values: CDR1 SGHAT, CDR2 FQNNGV. CDR3 length equals 14 residues. V lost 5 bases and J 7 bases, leaving 15 bases between the germline ends.

V and J are TRBV6-5 and TRBJ2-1; 9 bases fit TRBD2. V trimming: 4 bases; J trimming: 4 bases; junction bases outside the gene matches: 8. From germline, CDR1 is MNHEY and CDR2 SVGAGI. The CDR3 extends over 16 amino acids. This CDR3 is CASSLAGGPQYNEQFF. In nucleotides, the CDR3 is TGTGCCAGCAGTTTGGCGGGGGGGCCACAGTACAATGAGCAGTTCTTC.

The V call is TRBV5-8, the J call TRBJ1-6; 7 positions agree with TRBD1. V dropped 4 bases and J dropped 0; count of bases not matched to a gene: 4. The CDR3 contains 16 residues. The germline V gene encodes CDR1 SGHTS and CDR2 YDEGEE. The CDR3 sequence is CASSLQGNSYNSPLHF. CDR3 DNA sequence: TGTGCCAGCAGCCTACAGGGGAACTCCTATAATTCACCCCTCCACTTT.

The chain recombines TRBV2 with TRBJ2-5, with a possible D match to TRBD2 (5 bases). Germline-derived CDR1 and CDR2 are SNHLY and FYNNEI. The CDR3 is 11 amino acids. V lost 6 bases, J lost 5 bases, and 7 bases lay in between. The CDR3 loop reads CASSWEETQYF. For the CDR3, the DNA is TGTGCCAGCAGCTGGGAGGAGACCCAGTACTTC.

The rearrangement joins TRBV2 to TRBJ2-1; TRBD2 matches 14 bases. Germline loops: CDR1 SNHLY, CDR2 FYNNEI. V shed 8 bases and J 6 bases; nucleotides not matched to a gene: 3. The CDR3 spans 14 residues. The CDR3 coding sequence is TGTGCCAGCTTCGGGACTAGCGGGGGCAATGAGCAGTTCTTC. Its translation is CASFGTSGGNEQFF.